This TCR beta chain appears in the sequencing data of a study of T cells in women clearing cervical HPV infection. Assay: immunoSEQ multiplex PCR; the TCRdb copy retains only in-frame clones and omits some. The sample data list roughly 38,000 clones. Whole-study results and caveats: Richness plus V gene abundances separated cases from controls with AUC about 0.8.

Comments on this clone: Antigen specificity is unknown. The CDR3 is cut off 3 residues early in the read; its end comes from the germline J gene.

CDR1 KGHSH and CDR2 LQKENI come from the germline V gene. With 5 bases removed from V and 2 bases from J, the gap between germline ends came to 18 bases. The length of the CDR3 is 16 residues. The material sequenced was blood buffy coat. The chain couples TRBV18 to TRBJ1-2, with D maybe TRBD1 (6 bases). This TCR was recovered from a woman aged 18 to 75 with a cervical HPV16 infection that either progressed to CIN3+ or cleared (not recorded which). The CDR3 bases that were read are TGTGCCAGCTCATTAACCCCGGGGGGCGGAAACTATGGC. Translation: CASSLTPGGGNYG. The whole CDR3 is CASSLTPGGGNYGYTF.